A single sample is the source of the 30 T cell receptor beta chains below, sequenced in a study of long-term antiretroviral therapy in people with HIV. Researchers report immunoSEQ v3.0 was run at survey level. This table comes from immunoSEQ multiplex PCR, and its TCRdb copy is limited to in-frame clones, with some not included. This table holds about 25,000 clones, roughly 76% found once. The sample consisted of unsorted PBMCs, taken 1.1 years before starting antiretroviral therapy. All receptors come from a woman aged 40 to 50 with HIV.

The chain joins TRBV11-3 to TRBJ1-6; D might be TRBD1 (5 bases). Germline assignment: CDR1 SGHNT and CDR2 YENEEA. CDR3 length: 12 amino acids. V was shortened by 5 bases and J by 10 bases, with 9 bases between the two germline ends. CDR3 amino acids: CASSVGGSPLHF. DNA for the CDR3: TGTGCCAGCAGCGTGGGGGGATCACCCCTCCACTTT.

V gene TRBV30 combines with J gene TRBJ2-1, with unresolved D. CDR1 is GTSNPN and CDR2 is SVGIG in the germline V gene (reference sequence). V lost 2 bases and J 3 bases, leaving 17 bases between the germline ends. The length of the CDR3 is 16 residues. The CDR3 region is CAWSPAGSPYYNEQFF. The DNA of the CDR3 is TGTGCCTGGAGTCCCGCCGGGTCACCCTACTACAATGAGCAGTTCTTC.

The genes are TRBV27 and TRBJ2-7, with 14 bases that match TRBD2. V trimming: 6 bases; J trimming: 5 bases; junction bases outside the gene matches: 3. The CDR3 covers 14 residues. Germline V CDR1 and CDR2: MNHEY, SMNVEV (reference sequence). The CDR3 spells CASRTSGRDNEQYF. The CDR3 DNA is TGTGCCAGCAGGACTAGCGGGAGGGACAACGAGCAGTACTTC.

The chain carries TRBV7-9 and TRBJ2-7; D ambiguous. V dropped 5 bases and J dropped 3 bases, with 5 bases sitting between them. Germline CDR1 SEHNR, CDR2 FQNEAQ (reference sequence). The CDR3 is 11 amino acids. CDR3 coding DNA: TGTGCCAGCAGCCAACACTACGAGCAGTACTTC. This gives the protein CASSQHYEQYF. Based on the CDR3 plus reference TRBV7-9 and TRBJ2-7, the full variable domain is DTGVSQNPRHKITKRGQNVTFRCDPISEHNRLYWYRQTLGQGPEFLTYFQNEAQLEKSRLLSDRFSAERPKGSFSTLEIQRTEQGDSAMYLCASSQHYEQYFGPGTRLTVT.

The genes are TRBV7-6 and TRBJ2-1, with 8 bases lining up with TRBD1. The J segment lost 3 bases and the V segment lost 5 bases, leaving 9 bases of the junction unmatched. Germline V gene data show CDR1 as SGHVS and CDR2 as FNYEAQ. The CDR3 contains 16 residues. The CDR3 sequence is CASSTQGAKGYNEQFF. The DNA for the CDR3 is TGTGCCAGCAGCACGCAGGGGGCGAAAGGCTACAATGAGCAGTTCTTC.

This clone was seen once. This chain's CDR3 is CASSKATYEQYF. CDR3 coding DNA: TGTGCCAGCAGCAAGGCCACCTACGAGCAGTACTTC. The V call is TRBV21-1, the J call TRBJ2-7; TRBD1, as called in the table, went unchecked against the DNA. TRBV21-1 is described as a pseudogene. The CDR3 length is 12 residues.

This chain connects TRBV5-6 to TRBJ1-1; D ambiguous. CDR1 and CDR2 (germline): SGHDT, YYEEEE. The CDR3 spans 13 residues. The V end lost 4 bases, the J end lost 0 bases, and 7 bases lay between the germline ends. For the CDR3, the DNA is TGTGCCAGCAGCACCGGACTGAACACTGAAGCTTTCTTT. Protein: CASSTGLNTEAFF. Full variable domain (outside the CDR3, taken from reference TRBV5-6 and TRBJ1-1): DAGVTQSPTHLIKTRGQQVTLRCSPKSGHDTVSWYQQALGQGPQFIFQYYEEEERQRGNFPDRFSGHQFPNYSSELNVNALLLGDSALYLCASSTGLNTEAFFGQGTRLTVV.

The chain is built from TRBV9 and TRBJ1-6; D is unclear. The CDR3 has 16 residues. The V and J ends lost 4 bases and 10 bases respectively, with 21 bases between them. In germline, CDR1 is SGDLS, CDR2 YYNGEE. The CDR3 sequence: CASSPTGSPATSPLHF. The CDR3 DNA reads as TGTGCCAGCAGCCCTACCGGTTCGCCTGCCACCTCACCCCTCCACTTT.

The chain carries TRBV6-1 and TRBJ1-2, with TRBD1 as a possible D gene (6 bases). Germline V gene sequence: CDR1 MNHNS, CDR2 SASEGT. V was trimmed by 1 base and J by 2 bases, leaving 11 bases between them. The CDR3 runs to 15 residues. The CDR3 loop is CASSEVGGLNYGYTF. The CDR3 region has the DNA TGTGCCAGCAGTGAAGTTGGGGGCTTAAACTATGGCTACACCTTC.

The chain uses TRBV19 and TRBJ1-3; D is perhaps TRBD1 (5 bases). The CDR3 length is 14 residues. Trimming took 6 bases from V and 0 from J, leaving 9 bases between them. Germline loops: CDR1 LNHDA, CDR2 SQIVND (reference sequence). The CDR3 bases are TGTGCCAGTAGACTCGACAGCTCTGGAAACACCATATATTTT. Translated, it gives CASRLDSSGNTIYF.

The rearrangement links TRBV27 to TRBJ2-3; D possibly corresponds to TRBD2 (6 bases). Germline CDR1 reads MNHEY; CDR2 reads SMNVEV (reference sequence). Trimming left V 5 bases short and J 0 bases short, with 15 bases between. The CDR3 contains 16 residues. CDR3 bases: TGTGCCAGCAGTCGCATAGCGGCTCTTAGCACAGATACGCAGTATTTT. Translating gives CASSRIAALSTDTQYF.

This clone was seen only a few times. The CDR3 here is CASSPSGSNQPQHF. CDR3 coding DNA: TGTGCCAGCTCACCCTCGGGTAGCAATCAGCCCCAGCATTTT. This chain links TRBV18 with TRBJ1-5; D gene uncertain. The CDR3 runs 14 residues. The germline V gene encodes CDR1 KGHSH and CDR2 LQKENI. Trimming shortened V by 3 bases and J by 0 bases, and 6 bases separated the two germline ends.

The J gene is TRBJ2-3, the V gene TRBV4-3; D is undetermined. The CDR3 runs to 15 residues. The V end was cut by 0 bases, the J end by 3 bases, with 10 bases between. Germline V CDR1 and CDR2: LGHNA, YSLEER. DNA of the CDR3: TGCGCCAGCAGCCAAGATCAGGTCCGAACAGATACGCAGTATTTT. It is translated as CASSQDQVRTDTQYF.

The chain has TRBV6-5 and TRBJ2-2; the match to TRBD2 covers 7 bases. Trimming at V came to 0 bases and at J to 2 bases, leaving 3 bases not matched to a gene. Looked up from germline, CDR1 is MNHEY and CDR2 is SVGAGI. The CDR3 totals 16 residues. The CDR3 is CASSYSGGGNTGELFF. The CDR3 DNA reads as TGTGCCAGCAGTTACTCGGGGGGGGGAAACACCGGGGAGCTGTTTTTT.

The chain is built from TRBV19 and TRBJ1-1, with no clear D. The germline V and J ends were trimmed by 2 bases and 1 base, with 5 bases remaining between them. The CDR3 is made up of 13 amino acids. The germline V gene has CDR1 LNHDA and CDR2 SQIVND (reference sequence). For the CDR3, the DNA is TGTGCCAGTAGTATACAGACGAACACTGAAGCTTTCTTT. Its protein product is CASSIQTNTEAFF.

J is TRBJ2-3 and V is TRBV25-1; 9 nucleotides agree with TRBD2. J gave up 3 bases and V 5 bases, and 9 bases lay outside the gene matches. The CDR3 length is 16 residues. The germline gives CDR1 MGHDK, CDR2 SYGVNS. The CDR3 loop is CASSKTSGGRTDTQYF. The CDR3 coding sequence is TGTGCCAGCAGTAAGACTAGCGGAGGGAGAACAGATACGCAGTATTTT.

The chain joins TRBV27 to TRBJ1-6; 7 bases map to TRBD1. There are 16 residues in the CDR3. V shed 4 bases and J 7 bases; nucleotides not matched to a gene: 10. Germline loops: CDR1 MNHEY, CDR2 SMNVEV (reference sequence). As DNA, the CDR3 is TGTGCCAGCAGTTATAAACAGGGGAATTGGAATTCACCCCTCCACTTT. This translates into CASSYKQGNWNSPLHF.

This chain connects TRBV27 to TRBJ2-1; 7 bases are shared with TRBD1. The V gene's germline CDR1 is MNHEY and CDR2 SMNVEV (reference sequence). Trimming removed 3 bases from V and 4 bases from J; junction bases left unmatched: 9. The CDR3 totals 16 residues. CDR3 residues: CASSLEFEGAYNEQFF. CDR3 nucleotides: TGTGCCAGCAGTTTGGAGTTTGAGGGGGCGTACAATGAGCAGTTCTTC.

The CDR3 is CASRRESGNTIYF. CDR3 sequence (DNA): TGTGCCAGCAGGAGGGAGTCTGGAAACACCATATATTTT. The rearrangement uses TRBV11-3 and TRBJ1-3; unclear D gene. V lost 6 bases and J lost 1, with 7 bases in between. CDR3 length: 13 residues. Germline V gene sequence: CDR1 SGHNT, CDR2 YENEEA. Variable domain in full (rest from reference TRBV11-3 and TRBJ1-3): EAGVVQSPRYKIIEKKQPVAFWCNPISGHNTLYWYLQNLGQGPELLIRYENEEAVDDSQLPKDRFSAERLKGVDSTLKIQPAELGDSAVYLCASRRESGNTIYFGEGSWLTVV.

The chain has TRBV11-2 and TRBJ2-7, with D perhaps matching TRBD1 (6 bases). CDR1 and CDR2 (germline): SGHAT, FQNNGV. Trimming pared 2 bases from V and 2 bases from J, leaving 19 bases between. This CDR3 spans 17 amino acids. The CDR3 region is CASSLYRVGGATYEQYF. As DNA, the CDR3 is TGTGCCAGCAGCTTATACCGGGTAGGGGGTGCTACCTACGAGCAGTACTTC.

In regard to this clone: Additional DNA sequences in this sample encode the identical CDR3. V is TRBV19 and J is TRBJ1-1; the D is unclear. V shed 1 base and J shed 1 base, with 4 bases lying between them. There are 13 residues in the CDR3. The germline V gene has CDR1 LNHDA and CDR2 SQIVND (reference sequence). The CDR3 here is CASSIAENTEAFF. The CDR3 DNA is TGTGCCAGTAGTATAGCTGAGAACACTGAAGCTTTCTTT.

The CDR3: CASTIGLAEETQYF. The CDR3 DNA follows: TGTGCCAGCACAATAGGACTAGCGGAGGAGACCCAGTACTTC. This chain joins TRBV6-1 and TRBJ2-5; 10 bases map to TRBD2. V shed 7 bases, J shed 5 bases, and the junction held 7 bases outside the gene matches. Germline assignment: CDR1 MNHNS and CDR2 SASEGT. The CDR3 totals 14 residues.

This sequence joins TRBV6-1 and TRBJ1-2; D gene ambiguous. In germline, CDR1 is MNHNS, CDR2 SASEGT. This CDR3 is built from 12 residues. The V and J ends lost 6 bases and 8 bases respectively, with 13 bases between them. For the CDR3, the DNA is TGTGCCAGCAGAGGTCCGGCTGACGGCTACACCTTC. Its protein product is CASRGPADGYTF.

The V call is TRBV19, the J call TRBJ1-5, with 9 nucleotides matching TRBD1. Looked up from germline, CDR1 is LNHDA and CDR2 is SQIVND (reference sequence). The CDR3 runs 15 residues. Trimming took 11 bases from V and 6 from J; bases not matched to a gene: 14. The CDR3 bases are TGTGCCGCCAAAGGTCGGGACAGGGACGCTCAGCCCCAGCATTTT. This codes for CAAKGRDRDAQPQHF.

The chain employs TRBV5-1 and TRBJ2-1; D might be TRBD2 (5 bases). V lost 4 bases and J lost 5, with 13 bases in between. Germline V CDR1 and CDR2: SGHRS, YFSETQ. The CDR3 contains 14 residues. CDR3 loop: CASSLPLGDNEQFF. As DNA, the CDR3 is TGCGCCAGCAGCCTCCCCCTGGGAGACAATGAGCAGTTCTTC.

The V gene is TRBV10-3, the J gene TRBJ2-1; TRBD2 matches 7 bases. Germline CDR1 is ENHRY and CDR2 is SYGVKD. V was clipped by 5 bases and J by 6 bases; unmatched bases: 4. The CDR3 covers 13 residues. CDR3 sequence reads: CAISRTSLNEQFF. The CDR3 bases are TGTGCCATCAGTCGGACTAGTCTCAATGAGCAGTTCTTC.

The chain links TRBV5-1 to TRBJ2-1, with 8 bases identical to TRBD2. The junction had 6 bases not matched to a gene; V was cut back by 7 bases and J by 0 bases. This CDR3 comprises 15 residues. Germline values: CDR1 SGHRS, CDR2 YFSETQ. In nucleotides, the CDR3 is TGCGCCAGCCGCCCGGGGGGGAGCTCCTACAATGAGCAGTTCTTC. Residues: CASRPGGSSYNEQFF.

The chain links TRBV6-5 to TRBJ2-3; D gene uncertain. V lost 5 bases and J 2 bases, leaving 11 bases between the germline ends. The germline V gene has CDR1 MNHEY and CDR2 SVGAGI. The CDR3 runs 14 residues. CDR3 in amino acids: CASSTSWVTDTQYF. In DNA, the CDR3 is TGTGCCAGCAGTACCTCTTGGGTCACAGATACGCAGTATTTT.

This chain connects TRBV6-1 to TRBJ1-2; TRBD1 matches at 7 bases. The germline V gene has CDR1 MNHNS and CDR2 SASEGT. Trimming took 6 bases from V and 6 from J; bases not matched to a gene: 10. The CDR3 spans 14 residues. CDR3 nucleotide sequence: TGTGCCAGCAGACACGGACAGGCGTTCGATGGCTACACCTTC. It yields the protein CASRHGQAFDGYTF.

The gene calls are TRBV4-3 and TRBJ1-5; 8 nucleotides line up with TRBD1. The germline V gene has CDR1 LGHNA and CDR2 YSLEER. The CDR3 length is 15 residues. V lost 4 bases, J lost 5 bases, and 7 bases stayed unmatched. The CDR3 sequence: CASSLTGGSDQPQHF. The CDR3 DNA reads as TGCGCCAGCAGCCTCACAGGGGGAAGTGATCAGCCCCAGCATTTT.